The sequence of this TCR beta chain was determined in a study of T cells in localized non-small cell lung cancer. Whole-study findings and limits: Elevated blood T cell density was associated with longer overall survival. Paired adjacent lung recovered a median about 61 of the top 100 tumor clones.

V was pared by 10 bases and J by 0 bases, with 16 bases of the junction left unmatched. Germline CDR1 reads ENHRY; CDR2 reads SYGVKD. The CDR3 runs 18 residues. As regards this clone: Its antigen is undetermined.

Produced via immunoSEQ multiplex PCR; TCRdb's table is partial and in-frame only. The sample carries tens of thousands of clones, 65% to 90% recorded once. The receptor was derived from a man aged 40 to 75 with stage II lung adenocarcinoma. This specimen consisted of PBMCs, obtained before any cancer treatment. V and J are TRBV10-3 and TRBJ1-3; 9 bases match TRBD1. The CDR3 DNA is TGTGCCACCGAGAAAGGGACAGGGTGGCTTTTCTCTGGAAACACCATATATTTT. This gives the protein CATEKGTGWLFSGNTIYF.